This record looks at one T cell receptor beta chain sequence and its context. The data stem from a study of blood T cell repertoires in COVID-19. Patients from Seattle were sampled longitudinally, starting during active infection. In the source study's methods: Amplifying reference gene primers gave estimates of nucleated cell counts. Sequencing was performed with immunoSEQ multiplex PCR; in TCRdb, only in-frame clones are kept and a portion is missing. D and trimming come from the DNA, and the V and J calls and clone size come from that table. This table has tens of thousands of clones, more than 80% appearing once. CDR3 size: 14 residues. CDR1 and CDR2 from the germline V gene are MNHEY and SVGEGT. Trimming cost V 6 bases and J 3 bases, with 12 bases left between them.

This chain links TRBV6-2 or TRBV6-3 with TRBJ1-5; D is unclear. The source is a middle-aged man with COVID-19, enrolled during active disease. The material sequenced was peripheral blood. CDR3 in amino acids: CASSRTSVNQPQHF. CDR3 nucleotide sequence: TGTGCCAGCAGCCGCACCTCAGTCAATCAGCCCCAGCATTTT.